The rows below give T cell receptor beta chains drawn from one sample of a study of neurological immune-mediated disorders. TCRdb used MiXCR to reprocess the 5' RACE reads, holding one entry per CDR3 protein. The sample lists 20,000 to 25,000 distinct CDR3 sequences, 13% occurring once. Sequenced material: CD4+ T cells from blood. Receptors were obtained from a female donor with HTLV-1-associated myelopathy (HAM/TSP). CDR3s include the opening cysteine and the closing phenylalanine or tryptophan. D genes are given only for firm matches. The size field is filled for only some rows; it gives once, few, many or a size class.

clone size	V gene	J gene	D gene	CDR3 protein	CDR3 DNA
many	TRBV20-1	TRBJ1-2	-	CSATGQTNGYTF	TGCAGTGCTACTGGGCAGACGAATGGCTACACCTTC
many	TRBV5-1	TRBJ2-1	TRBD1	CASSLTDRENNEQFF	TGCGCCAGCAGCTTGACCGACAGGGAAAACAATGAGCAGTTCTTC
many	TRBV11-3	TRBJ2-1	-	CASRSGDRYNEQFF	TGTGCCAGCAGGTCGGGAGATAGATACAATGAGCAGTTCTTC
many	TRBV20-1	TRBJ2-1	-	CSASDGYNEQFF	TGCAGTGCTAGTGACGGTTACAATGAGCAGTTCTTC
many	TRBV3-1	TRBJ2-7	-	CASSQAIRDSYEQYF	TGTGCCAGCAGCCAAGCTATCAGGGACTCCTACGAGCAGTACTTC
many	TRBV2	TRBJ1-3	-	CASTDIRSGNTIYF	TGTGCCAGCACGGACATACGCTCTGGAAACACCATATATTTT
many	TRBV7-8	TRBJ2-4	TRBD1	CASSLGQVGVNIQYF	TGTGCCAGCAGCCTCGGACAGGTCGGTGTAAACATTCAGTACTTC
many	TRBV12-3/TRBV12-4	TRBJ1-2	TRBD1	CASAHRDREDYGYTF	TGTGCCAGCGCCCACCGAGACAGGGAGGATTATGGCTACACCTTC
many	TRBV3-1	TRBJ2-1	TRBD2	CASSPPLAGGRNEQFF	TGTGCCAGCAGCCCCCCTCTAGCGGGGGGCCGCAATGAGCAGTTCTTC
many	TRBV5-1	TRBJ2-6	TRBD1	CASSFSGTGVGANVLTF	TGCGCCAGCAGCTTCTCCGGGACAGGGGTAGGGGCCAACGTCCTGACTTTC
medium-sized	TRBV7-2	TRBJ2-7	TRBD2	CASSLLAGREQYF	TGTGCCAGCAGCTTACTAGCGGGGCGCGAGCAGTACTTC
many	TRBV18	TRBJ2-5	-	CASSPGLQETQYF	TGTGCCAGCTCACCGGGCCTTCAAGAGACCCAGTACTTC
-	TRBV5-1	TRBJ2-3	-	CASSYEGGTDKKYF	TGCGCCAGCAGCTACGAGGGGGGCACAGATAAGAAGTATTTT
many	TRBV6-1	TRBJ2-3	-	CAGAQLDSPDTQYF	TGTGCCGGGGCTCAACTAGACAGTCCGGATACGCAGTATTTT
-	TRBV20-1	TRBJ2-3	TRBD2	CSARGASGVGDTQYF	TGCAGTGCTAGAGGGGCTAGCGGGGTTGGAGATACGCAGTATTTT
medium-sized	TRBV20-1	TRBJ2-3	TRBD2	CSALETGLATDTQYF	TGCAGTGCTCTCGAGACGGGACTAGCCACAGATACGCAGTATTTT